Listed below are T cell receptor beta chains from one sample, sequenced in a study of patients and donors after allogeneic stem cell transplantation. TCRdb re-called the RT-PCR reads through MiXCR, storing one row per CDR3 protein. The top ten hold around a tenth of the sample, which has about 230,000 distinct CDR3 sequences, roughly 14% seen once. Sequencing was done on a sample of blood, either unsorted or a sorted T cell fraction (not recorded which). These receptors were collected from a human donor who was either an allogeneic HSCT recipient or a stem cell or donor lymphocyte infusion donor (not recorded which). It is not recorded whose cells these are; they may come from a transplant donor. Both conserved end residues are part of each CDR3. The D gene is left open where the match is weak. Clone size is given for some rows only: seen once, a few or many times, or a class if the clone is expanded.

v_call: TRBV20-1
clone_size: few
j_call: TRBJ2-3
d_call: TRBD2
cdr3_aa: CSARDLTSGRAGTDTQYF
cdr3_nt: TGCAGTGCTAGAGATCTGACTAGCGGGAGAGCCGGCACAGATACGCAGTATTTT

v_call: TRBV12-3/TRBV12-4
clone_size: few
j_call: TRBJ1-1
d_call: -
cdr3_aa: CASSPRVRTEAFF
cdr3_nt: TGTGCCAGCAGTCCCAGGGTAAGGACTGAAGCTTTCTTT

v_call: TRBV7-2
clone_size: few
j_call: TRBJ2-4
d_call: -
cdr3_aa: CASSPRTENIQYF
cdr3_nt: TGTGCCAGCAGCCCCAGGACAGAAAACATTCAGTACTTC

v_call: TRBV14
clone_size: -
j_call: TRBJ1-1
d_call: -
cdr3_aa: CASSQDPGAKTEAFF
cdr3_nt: TGTGCCAGCAGCCAAGACCCGGGGGCGAAGACTGAAGCTTTCTTT

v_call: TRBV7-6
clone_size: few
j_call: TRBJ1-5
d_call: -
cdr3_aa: CASSSFPPGGGNQPQHF
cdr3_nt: TGTGCCAGCAGCTCTTTTCCCCCGGGAGGCGGCAATCAGCCCCAGCATTTT

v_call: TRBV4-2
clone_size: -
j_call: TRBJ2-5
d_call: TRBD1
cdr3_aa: CASSQEGTGGMKTQYF
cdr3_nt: TGTGCCAGCAGCCAAGAGGGGACAGGGGGCATGAAGACCCAGTACTTC

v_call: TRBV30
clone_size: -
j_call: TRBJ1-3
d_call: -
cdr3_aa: CAWSNWGGNTIYF
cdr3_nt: TGTGCCTGGAGTAATTGGGGTGGAAACACCATATATTTT

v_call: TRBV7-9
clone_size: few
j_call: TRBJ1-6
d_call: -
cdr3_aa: CASSLETGTNNSPLHF
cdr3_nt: TGTGCCAGCAGCTTGGAAACCGGGACGAACAATTCACCCCTCCACTTT

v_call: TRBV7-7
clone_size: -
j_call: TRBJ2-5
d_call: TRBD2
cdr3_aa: CASTETSGSEETQYF
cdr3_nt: TGTGCCAGCACCGAGACTAGCGGGAGCGAAGAGACCCAGTACTTC

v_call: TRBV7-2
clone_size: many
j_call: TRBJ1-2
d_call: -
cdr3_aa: CASSLERGNYGYTF
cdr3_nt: TGTGCCAGCAGCTTAGAGAGGGGTAACTATGGCTACACCTTC

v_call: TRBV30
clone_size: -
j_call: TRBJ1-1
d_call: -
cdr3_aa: CAWRGGYQAEAFF
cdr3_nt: TGTGCCTGGAGGGGGGGGTACCAGGCCGAAGCTTTCTTT

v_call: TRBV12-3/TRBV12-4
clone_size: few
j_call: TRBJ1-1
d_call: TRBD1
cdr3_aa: CASSRTGWNEAFF
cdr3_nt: TGTGCCAGCAGCAGGACAGGGTGGAATGAAGCTTTCTTT

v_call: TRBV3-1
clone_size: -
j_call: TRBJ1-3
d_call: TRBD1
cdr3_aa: CASSPQTGSSGNTIYF
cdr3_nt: TGTGCCAGCAGCCCTCAGACAGGGAGCTCTGGAAACACCATATATTTT

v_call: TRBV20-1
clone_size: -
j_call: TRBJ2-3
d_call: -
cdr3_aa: CSASVDLTDTQYF
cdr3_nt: TGCAGTGCTAGCGTCGACCTCACAGATACGCAGTATTTT

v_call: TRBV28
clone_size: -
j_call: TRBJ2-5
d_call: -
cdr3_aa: CASSSSQGFKETQYF
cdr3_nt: TGTGCCAGCAGCTCCTCACAGGGATTTAAGGAGACCCAGTACTTC

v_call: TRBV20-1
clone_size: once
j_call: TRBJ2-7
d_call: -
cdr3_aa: CSAGDTYEQYF
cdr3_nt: TGCAGTGCTGGCGACACCTACGAGCAGTACTTC

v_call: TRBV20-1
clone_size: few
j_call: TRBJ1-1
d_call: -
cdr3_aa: CSARDVVKVNTEAFF
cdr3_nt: TGCAGTGCTAGAGACGTGGTTAAGGTTAACACTGAAGCTTTCTTT

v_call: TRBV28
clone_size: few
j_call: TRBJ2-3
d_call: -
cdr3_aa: CASRGGAYGTDTQYF
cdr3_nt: TGTGCCAGCAGGGGTGGGGCCTACGGCACAGATACGCAGTATTTT

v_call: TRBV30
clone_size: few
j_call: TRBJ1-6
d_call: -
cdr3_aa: CAWAGMSRSPLHF
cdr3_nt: TGTGCCTGGGCCGGAATGTCCCGGTCACCCCTCCACTTT

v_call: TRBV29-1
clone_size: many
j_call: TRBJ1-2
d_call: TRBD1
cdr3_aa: CSVGQGGYTF
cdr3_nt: TGCAGCGTTGGACAGGGTGGCTACACCTTC

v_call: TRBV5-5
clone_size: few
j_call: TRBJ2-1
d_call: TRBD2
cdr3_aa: CASSYLAGVDNEQFF
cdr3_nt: TGTGCCAGCAGCTATCTAGCGGGGGTTGACAATGAGCAGTTCTTC

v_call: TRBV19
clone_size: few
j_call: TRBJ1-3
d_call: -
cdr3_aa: CASRIYSGNTIYF
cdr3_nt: TGTGCCAGTAGGATTTACTCTGGAAACACCATATATTTT

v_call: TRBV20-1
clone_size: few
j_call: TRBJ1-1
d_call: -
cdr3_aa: CSARGDGGGTEAFF
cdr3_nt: TGCAGTGCTAGAGGCGACGGGGGAGGCACTGAAGCTTTCTTT

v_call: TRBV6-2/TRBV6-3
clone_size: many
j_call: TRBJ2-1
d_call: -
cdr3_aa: CASSLAATNEQFF
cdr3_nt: TGTGCCAGCAGTTTAGCGGCGACCAATGAGCAGTTCTTC

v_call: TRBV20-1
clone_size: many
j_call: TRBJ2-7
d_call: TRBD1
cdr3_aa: CSAGAGTGGRRQYF
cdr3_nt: TGCAGTGCCGGAGCCGGGACAGGGGGCAGGAGGCAGTACTTC

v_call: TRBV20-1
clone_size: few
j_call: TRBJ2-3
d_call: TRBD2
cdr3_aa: CSALGTSGSGTDTQYF
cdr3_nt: TGCAGTGCACTTGGGACTAGCGGGTCTGGCACAGATACGCAGTATTTT